This T cell receptor (beta chain) was sequenced for a study of T cells in Graves' hyperthyroidism and ophthalmopathy. Study results and limitations: The model forecast ophthalmopathy, anticipating it by a median about 6.5 months before onset.

V gave up 0 bases and J gave up 10 bases; unmatched junction bases: 6. The CDR3 totals 15 residues. Germline V lookup: CDR1 LNHNV, CDR2 YYDKDF (reference sequence). Researchers amplified the TCR beta CDR3 regions from RNA transcripts. First-round RT-PCR with HTBI primers amplified the TCR CDR3 region. TCRdb redid the calling of the multiplex PCR reads with MiXCR, one entry per CDR3 protein. The sample gives a few hundred thousand distinct CDR3 sequences, about 20% of which show up once; 50% to 75% is in the top ten. Each person with ophthalmopathy scored at least 3 on the Clinical Activity Score, reached NOSPECS grade 4 or higher, and had been ill under 3 months. This clonotype was seen a handful of times. The antigen is unknown.

The TCR sequence derives from a man younger than 45 with Graves' ophthalmopathy. Sequencing input: blood. The chain employs TRBV15 and TRBJ2-1; 10 nucleotides agree with TRBD1. DNA for the CDR3: TGTGCCACCAGCAGAGAAGGGGGGACAGGGGTCGAGCAGTTCTTC. Protein sequence: CATSREGGTGVEQFF.